The entry below describes one T cell receptor beta chain. The antigen remains unidentified. This sample was included in a study of Ad26.COV2.S vaccination and SARS-CoV-2 variants. In germline, CDR1 is MNHEY, CDR2 SMNVEV (reference sequence). The CDR3 is 15 residues long. The V and J ends lost 8 bases and 5 bases, in that order; junction bases with no gene match: 10. Study results and limitations: Reported post-vaccination CD8+ and CD4+ T cell responses to spike showed substantial breadth. It was vaccine recipients, not placebo recipients, who had the higher spike-specific TCR breadth. Participants given vaccine showed non-spike TCR breadth similar to that of placebo recipients. In TCR breadth and depth analyses, total T cell responses may have been underestimated.

TCRdb's copy holds only in-frame clones and misses some; the assay was immunoSEQ multiplex PCR. Altogether fewer than 50,000 clones are present, about 83% being singletons, with the ten largest covering around half. The sequence derives from a human donor who had recovered from COVID-19. The V and J genes are TRBV27 and TRBJ2-3, with TRBD2 matching over 10 bases. The sequenced sample was peripheral blood, obtained after recovery from COVID-19. CDR3 amino acids: CASGIQGLAEDTQYF. CDR3 DNA: TGTGCCAGCGGAATCCAAGGACTAGCGGAAGATACGCAGTATTTT.